This T cell receptor (beta chain) was profiled in a study of shared clonotypes between healthy human individuals. Overall study results and limits: A reduction in generation probabilities was seen for non-shared clonotypes relative to those shared by all four donors. Naive subsets, compared against memory subsets, generally had larger estimated richness values.

At deep level, the assay was performed. Libraries were prepared by immunoSEQ multiplex PCR; TCRdb keeps only in-frame clonotypes and omits some of them. Here the sample spans 2 million to 3 million clones, over 85% being singletons. CDR3 length: 14 amino acids. The V and J ends lost 6 bases and 8 bases, in that order; junction bases with no gene match: 6. Germline V lookup: CDR1 MDHEN, CDR2 SYDVKM. With regard to this clone: Antigen unknown.

The clonotype was recovered from a young man in good health. Some clones in this sample may be carry-over from other donors' samples. The specimen sequenced was naive CD4+ T cells from PBMCs. The sample's subset: CD45RA+ positively selected. The chain is built from TRBV28 and TRBJ2-7; TRBD2 aligns across 14 bases. CDR3 coding DNA: TGTGCCAGCAGCCCGGGACTAGCGGGAGTACAGCAGTACTTC. Its protein product is CASSPGLAGVQQYF.